This T cell receptor beta chain comes out of a study of cytomegalovirus exposure and HLA in healthy donors. Losses at the gene ends were 3 bases for V and 1 base for J; bases not matched to a gene: 2. CDR1 SGDLS and CDR2 YYNGEE come from the germline V gene. This CDR3 is built from 15 residues. PCR was performed using 60 Vbeta and 13 Jbeta primers. Profiled with immunoSEQ multiplex PCR; TCRdb holds only in-frame clones, not every one. The sample shows around 170,000 clones, roughly 76% of them seen only once. The study, taken as a whole, reports: Within an earlier analysis, most TCR beta V segments proved productive either about 90% or about 30% of the time. Immune exposure was documented only through CMV serostatus.

Everyone who donated was a healthy bone marrow donor. Comment on this clone: The antigen is undetermined. At the DNA level, this CDR3 is encoded by other sequences in the same sample as well.

Sequencing input: PBMCs. V is TRBV9 and J is TRBJ2-2; 8 bases agree with TRBD1. This receptor was obtained from a man aged 35 to 55 in good health and CMV-seropositive. DNA of the CDR3: TGTGCCAGCAGCGCGGGGACAGGGAACACCGGGGAGCTGTTTTTT. Encoded protein: CASSAGTGNTGELFF.